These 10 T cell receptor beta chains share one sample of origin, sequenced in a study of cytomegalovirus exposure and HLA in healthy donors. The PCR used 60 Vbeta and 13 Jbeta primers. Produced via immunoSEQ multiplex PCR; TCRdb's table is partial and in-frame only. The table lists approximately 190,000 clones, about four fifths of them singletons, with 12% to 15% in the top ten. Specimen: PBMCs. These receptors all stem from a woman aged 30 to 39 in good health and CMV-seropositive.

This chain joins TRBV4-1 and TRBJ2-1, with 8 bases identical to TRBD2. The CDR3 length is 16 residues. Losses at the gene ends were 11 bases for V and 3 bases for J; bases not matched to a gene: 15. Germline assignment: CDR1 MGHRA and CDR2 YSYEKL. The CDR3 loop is CASSAGGVDIYNEQFF. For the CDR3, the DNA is TGCGCCTCAAGTGCCGGGGGGGTTGACATCTACAATGAGCAGTTCTTC.

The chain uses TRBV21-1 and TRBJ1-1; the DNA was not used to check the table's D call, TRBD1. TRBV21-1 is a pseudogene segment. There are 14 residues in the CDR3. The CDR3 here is CARAPGGANTEAFF. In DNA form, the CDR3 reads TGTGCCAGGGCCCCAGGGGGAGCGAACACTGAAGCTTTCTTT.

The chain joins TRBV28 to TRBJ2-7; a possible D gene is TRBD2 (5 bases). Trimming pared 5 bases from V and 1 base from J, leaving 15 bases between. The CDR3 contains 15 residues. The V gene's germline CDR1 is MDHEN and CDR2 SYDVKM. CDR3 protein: CASSPRGPRSYEQYF. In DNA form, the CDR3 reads TGTGCCAGCAGTCCCCGGGGTCCAAGGTCCTACGAGCAGTACTTC.

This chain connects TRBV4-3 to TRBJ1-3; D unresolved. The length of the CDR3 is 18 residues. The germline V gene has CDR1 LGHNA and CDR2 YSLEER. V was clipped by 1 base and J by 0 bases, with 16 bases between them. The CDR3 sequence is CASSQAASFGSSGNTIYF. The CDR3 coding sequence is TGCGCCAGCAGCCAAGCGGCTAGCTTCGGGAGCTCTGGAAACACCATATATTTT.

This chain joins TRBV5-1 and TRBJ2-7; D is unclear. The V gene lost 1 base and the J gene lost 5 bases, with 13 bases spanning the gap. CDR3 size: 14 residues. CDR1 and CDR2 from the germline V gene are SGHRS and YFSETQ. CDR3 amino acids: CASSLKNMENEQYF. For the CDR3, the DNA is TGCGCCAGCAGCTTGAAGAACATGGAGAACGAGCAGTACTTC. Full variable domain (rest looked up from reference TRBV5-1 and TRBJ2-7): KAGVTQTPRYLIKTRGQQVTLSCSPISGHRSVSWYQQTPGQGLQFLFEYFSETQRNKGNFPGRFSGRQFSNSRSEMNVSTLELGDSALYLCASSLKNMENEQYFGPGTRLTVT.

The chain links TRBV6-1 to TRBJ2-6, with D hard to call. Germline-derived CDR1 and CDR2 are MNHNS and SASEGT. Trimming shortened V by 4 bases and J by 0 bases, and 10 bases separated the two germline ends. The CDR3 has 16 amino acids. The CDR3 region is CASSALVNSGANVLTF. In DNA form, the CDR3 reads TGTGCCAGCAGTGCCTTAGTGAACTCTGGGGCCAACGTCCTGACTTTC.

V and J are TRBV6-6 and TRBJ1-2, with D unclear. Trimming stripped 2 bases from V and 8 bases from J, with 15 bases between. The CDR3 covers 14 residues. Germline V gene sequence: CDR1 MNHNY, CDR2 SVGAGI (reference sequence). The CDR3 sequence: CASSYDSRVEGYTF. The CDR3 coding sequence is TGTGCCAGCAGTTACGATAGTCGGGTTGAGGGCTACACCTTC.

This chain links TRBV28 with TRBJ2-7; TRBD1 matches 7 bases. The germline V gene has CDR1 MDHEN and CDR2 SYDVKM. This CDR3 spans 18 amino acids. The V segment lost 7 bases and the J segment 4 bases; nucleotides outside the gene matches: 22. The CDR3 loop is CASTVLAPGQRQGYEQYF. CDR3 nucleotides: TGTGCCAGCACCGTATTGGCCCCGGGACAGCGTCAGGGGTACGAGCAGTACTTC.

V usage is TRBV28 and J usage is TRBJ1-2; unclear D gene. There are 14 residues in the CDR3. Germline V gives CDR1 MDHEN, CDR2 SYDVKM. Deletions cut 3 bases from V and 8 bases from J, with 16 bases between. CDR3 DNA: TGTGCCAGCAGTTTTATTGGTCGCTCTGAGGGCTACACCTTC. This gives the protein CASSFIGRSEGYTF.

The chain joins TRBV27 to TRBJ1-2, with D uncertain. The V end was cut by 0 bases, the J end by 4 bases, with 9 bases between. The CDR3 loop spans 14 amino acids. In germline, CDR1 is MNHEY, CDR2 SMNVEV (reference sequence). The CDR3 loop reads CASSLSSSGYGYTF. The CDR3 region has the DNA TGTGCCAGCAGTTTATCATCATCGGGCTATGGCTACACCTTC.